Listed below are T cell receptor beta chains from one sample, sequenced in a study of T cells in Graves' hyperthyroidism and ophthalmopathy. TCRdb passed the multiplex PCR reads through MiXCR, listing each CDR3 protein once. The sample gives 300,000 to 450,000 distinct CDR3 sequences, about 15% of which show up once; around 20% is in the top ten. Sequenced input: blood. The receptors were sampled from a woman in her twenties or thirties with Graves' ophthalmopathy. The CDR3 runs from the conserved cysteine through the conserved F or W. The D gene is left open where the match is weak. The size of a clone is reported for some rows only, either as once, few or many, or as a class for expanded clones.

clone size,V gene,D gene,J gene,CDR3 DNA,CDR3 protein
many,TRBV7-2,NA,TRBJ1-5,TGTGCCAGCAGCTTATCGGTTCAGCCCCAGCATTTT,CASSLSVQPQHF
few,TRBV28,NA,TRBJ1-4,TGTGCCAGCAGTTCTAATCCAACAACTAATGAAAAACTGTTTTTT,CASSSNPTTNEKLFF
many,TRBV2,TRBD1,TRBJ2-5,TGTGCCAGCAGTTCCTGGGACAGCCAAGAGACCCAGTACTTC,CASSSWDSQETQYF
NA,TRBV12-5,TRBD2,TRBJ2-2,TGTGCTAGTGACTTGACTAGCGGGGGAGAGAACACCGGGGAGCTGTTTTTT,CASDLTSGGENTGELFF
NA,TRBV29-1,NA,TRBJ1-5,TGCAGTAGAACCTTCAATCAGCCCCAGCATTTT,CSRTFNQPQHF
NA,TRBV16,NA,TRBJ1-5,TGTGCCAGCAGCCAATCCGCGACAGGCAATCAGCCCCAGCATTTT,CASSQSATGNQPQHF
many,TRBV6-5,NA,TRBJ1-4,TGTGCCAGCAGTTACCGCAGGAGGGAAAAACTGTTTTTT,CASSYRRREKLFF
NA,TRBV5-1,NA,TRBJ2-7,TGCGCCAGCAGCGTTGTTGGGGGTGAGACCTGCGAGCAGTACTTC,CASSVVGGETCEQYF
many,TRBV12-5,TRBD2,TRBJ2-1,TGTGCTAGTGGTTTGGTCAGTAGCGGGGGGCGGTTCTACAATGAGCAGTTCTTC,CASGLVSSGGRFYNEQFF
few,TRBV20-1,TRBD1,TRBJ1-4,TGCAGTGCTAGCATCCCCCTTCTGGGACAGAGAGATGAAAAACTGTTTTTT,CSASIPLLGQRDEKLFF
few,TRBV4-1,TRBD2,TRBJ2-5,TGCGCCAGCAGCCAGGGGGGGAGGGAAGAGACCCAGTACTTC,CASSQGGREETQYF
few,TRBV9,TRBD2,TRBJ2-1,TGTGCCAGCAGCGAAAGCGGGGGGGCCTCAAATGAGCAGTTCTTC,CASSESGGASNEQFF
many,TRBV19,NA,TRBJ1-5,TGTGCCAGTCGTCACCCATATAGCAATCAGCCCCAGCATTTT,CASRHPYSNQPQHF
many,TRBV3-1,NA,TRBJ2-7,TGTGCCAGCAGCCAAGTTGGGGGTATCGAGCAGTACTTC,CASSQVGGIEQYF
few,TRBV6-1,TRBD2,TRBJ2-2,TGTGCCAGCAGTAAAACTAGCGGGGGGCCCGGGGAGCTGTTTTTT,CASSKTSGGPGELFF
NA,TRBV6-5,NA,TRBJ2-3,TGTGCCAGCAGTTACGACCGGCAGAACACAGATACGCAGTATTTT,CASSYDRQNTDTQYF
NA,TRBV19,NA,TRBJ2-7,TGTGCCAGTAGGAAATCAGGGACCCAAGGGGTCCACGAGCAGTACTTC,CASRKSGTQGVHEQYF
NA,TRBV14,NA,TRBJ1-3,TGTGCCAGCAGCCAAGTTAACTCTGGAAACACCATATATTTT,CASSQVNSGNTIYF
few,TRBV6-1,NA,TRBJ2-2,TGTGCCAGTTGTCACAGGACGAACACCGGGGAGCTGTTTTTT,CASCHRTNTGELFF
few,TRBV24-1,NA,TRBJ1-6,TGTGCCACCAGTGCGTCGGGGGTCAATTCACCCCTCCACTTT,CATSASGVNSPLHF
many,TRBV18,TRBD1,TRBJ2-7,TGTGCCAGCTCGAAGACCGCCGGGACAGGGGGTAACGAGCAGTACTTC,CASSKTAGTGGNEQYF
many,TRBV6-1,NA,TRBJ1-5,TGTGCCAGCAGTGAACCTTGGCCGCCCCAGCATTTT,CASSEPWPPQHF
NA,TRBV3-1,TRBD1,TRBJ2-3,TGTGCCAGCAGCCAGGGACAGGGGAACACAGATACGCAGTATTTT,CASSQGQGNTDTQYF
NA,TRBV20-1,NA,TRBJ1-5,TGCAGTGCCCTCCTACAGGGTTCCCAGCCCCAGCATTTT,CSALLQGSQPQHF
few,TRBV6-1,TRBD1,TRBJ1-2,TGTGCCAGCAGTGGCTGGGACAGGGACTATTATGGCTACACCTTC,CASSGWDRDYYGYTF
many,TRBV3-1,NA,TRBJ2-4,TGTGCCAGCAGCCGGAACAAAAACATTCAGTACTTC,CASSRNKNIQYF
many,TRBV6-1,TRBD1,TRBJ1-5,TGTGCCAGCAGTGCGGAGACAGGGAATCAGCCCCAGCATTTT,CASSAETGNQPQHF
many,TRBV5-1,NA,TRBJ2-6,TGCGCCAGCAGCCCGGGTCTCCGGGCGGGGGCCAACGTCCTGACTTTC,CASSPGLRAGANVLTF
many,TRBV13,NA,TRBJ1-4,TGTGCCAGCAGCCAAAGTAGCCTGTACGGGGAAAAACTGTTTTTT,CASSQSSLYGEKLFF
many,TRBV30,TRBD2,TRBJ2-2,TGTGCCTGGAGAGGACTAGCGGGGGGAACCGGGGAGCTGTTTTTT,CAWRGLAGGTGELFF
many,TRBV19,TRBD2,TRBJ2-2,TGTGCCAGTAGTATAACGGGGGGGAACACCGGGGAGCTGTTTTTT,CASSITGGNTGELFF
many,TRBV7-9,NA,TRBJ2-5,TGTGCCAGCAGCTTAGTGTCTATTCAAGAGACCCAGTACTTC,CASSLVSIQETQYF
many,TRBV20-1,NA,TRBJ2-3,TGCAGTGCTCCGAGGCGCGCTACGCAGTATTTT,CSAPRRATQYF
many,TRBV20-1,NA,TRBJ2-7,TGCAGTGCTAGAGACGAATTAGTGGCTGCGCCCCCCTACGAGCAGTACTTC,CSARDELVAAPPYEQYF
many,TRBV10-1,NA,TRBJ1-1,TGCGCCAGCAGTGAAGGGGGGATGTTGAACACTGAAGCTTTCTTT,CASSEGGMLNTEAFF
few,TRBV4-1,NA,TRBJ2-5,TGCGCCAGCAGCCAAGATTTAGGGCCTATCGTTAAGTACTTC,CASSQDLGPIVKYF
many,TRBV20-1,NA,TRBJ1-2,TGCAGTGCTAGAGATATTGGAGCGGGCTACACCTTC,CSARDIGAGYTF
many,TRBV3-1,TRBD1,TRBJ2-1,TGTGCCAGCAGCCACGGGACAGCCTATGATGAGCAGTTCTTC,CASSHGTAYDEQFF
few,TRBV12-3/TRBV12-4,NA,TRBJ1-1,TGTGCCAGCAGTCTCCACGCGAGTTACACTGAAGCTTTCTTT,CASSLHASYTEAFF
many,TRBV7-9,NA,TRBJ2-2,TGTGCCAGCAGCGCTGTTGACCGAGTACGGCTGTTTTTT,CASSAVDRVRLFF
many,TRBV5-1,NA,TRBJ1-1,TGCGCCAGCAGCGTCGCCCGAGGTACTGAAGCTTTCTTT,CASSVARGTEAFF
many,TRBV7-6,TRBD2,TRBJ2-1,TGTGCCAGCAGCTTAAGGCGGGGGGGCCCCAATCTCGACAATGAGCAGTTCTTC,CASSLRRGGPNLDNEQFF
NA,TRBV28,NA,TRBJ2-3,TGTGCCAGCAGTACACTTGAAACTAGCACAGATACGCAGTATTTT,CASSTLETSTDTQYF
NA,TRBV24-1,NA,TRBJ1-3,TGTGCCACCAGTGATAGCAGAGCCTCTGGAAACACCATATATTTT,CATSDSRASGNTIYF
NA,TRBV6-5,TRBD2,TRBJ2-7,TGTGCCAGCAGTTACGGTGGCGGGGGGGCCCTACCCAAATTCCCAACCTACGAGCAGTACTTC,CASSYGGGGALPKFPTYEQYF
NA,TRBV7-2,TRBD2,TRBJ2-7,TGTGCCGGCAGCCCGTTGGCTAGCGGCCATTTCGAGCAGTACTTC,CAGSPLASGHFEQYF
many,TRBV12-3/TRBV12-4,TRBD2,TRBJ2-7,TGTGCCAGCAGTTTAGCGCGGCTAGCGGACGACTGGGACGAGCAGTACTTC,CASSLARLADDWDEQYF
few,TRBV15,TRBD1,TRBJ2-3,TGTGCCACCAGCCCGGACAGGACCCTCGGAGGGTATTTT,CATSPDRTLGGYF
many,TRBV28,TRBD2,TRBJ2-5,TGTGCCAGCAGTTTAGTCATAGCGGGGGGGAAAGAGACCCAGTACTTC,CASSLVIAGGKETQYF
many,TRBV7-3,TRBD2,TRBJ2-7,TGTGCCAGCAGCCCCCAAGGCGGGGGGTACGAGCAGTACTTC,CASSPQGGGYEQYF
many,TRBV15,NA,TRBJ1-2,TGTGCCACCAGTCTTTTCGGGGCCCCCTCGGGCTACACCTTC,CATSLFGAPSGYTF
many,TRBV20-1,NA,TRBJ2-3,TGCAGTGCTAGAGACGCGACAGCTCCTCGCACAGATACGCAGTATTTT,CSARDATAPRTDTQYF
many,TRBV29-1,TRBD1,TRBJ1-2,TGCAGCGTTAGGACAGGCAACTATGGCTACACCTTC,CSVRTGNYGYTF
many,TRBV2,NA,TRBJ1-2,TGTGCCACCGACGTCGACGGGGGGGCCCGGGACGGGGGCTACACCTTC,CATDVDGGARDGGYTF
many,TRBV19,NA,TRBJ1-2,TGTGCCAGTAGTATCATCTGGGGCCCCTTTGGTGGCTACACCTTC,CASSIIWGPFGGYTF